This T cell receptor beta chain appears in the sequencing data of a study of T-cell memory formation after mild COVID-19. TCRdb reprocessed the 5' RACE reads with MiXCR, giving one entry per CDR3 protein. The sample contains fewer than 140,000 distinct CDR3 sequences, about 18% of which appear only once. The receptor's source is an adult woman who had mild COVID-19 (a few samples of this study predate the infection). Cell type and time point are not known. Sequences were obtained from PBMCs or a T cell subset sorted from them (not recorded which).

In DNA form, the CDR3 reads TGTGCCAGCAGTATCGGACAGGGAGGTTCACCCCTCCACTTT. The encoded protein is CASSIGQGGSPLHF. The V and J genes are TRBV27 and TRBJ1-6; TRBD1 matches at 8 bases. This CDR3 contains 14 residues. Losses at the gene ends were 5 bases for V and 9 bases for J; bases not matched to a gene: 6. Germline CDR1 MNHEY, CDR2 SMNVEV (reference sequence).